This is a list of T cell receptor beta chains from one sample in a study of blood T cells in healthy people across ages. TCRdb independently ran MiXCR on the 5' RACE reads; one entry per CDR3 protein. The table includes 650,000 to 900,000 distinct CDR3 sequences, 55% to 65% detected once. The sequenced material came from blood. The receptors were gathered from a man aged 25 to 40 in good health. The CDR3 runs from the conserved cysteine through the conserved F or W. The order of the fields is D gene, clone size, V gene, J gene, CDR3 length, CDR3 DNA, CDR3 protein. The D gene is left open where the match is weak. Some rows mark clone size as missing; the rest say once, few, many or name a class of expanded clone.

D gene: .; clone size: .; V gene: TRBV29-1; J gene: TRBJ1-2; CDR3 length: 12; CDR3 DNA: TGCAGCGTTGGCGCAGACAACTATGGCTACACCTTC; CDR3 protein: CSVGADNYGYTF
D gene: TRBD2; clone size: .; V gene: TRBV7-2; J gene: TRBJ2-1; CDR3 length: 17; CDR3 DNA: TGTGCCAGCAGCTCCTTACGGACTAGCGGGCACTACAATGAGCAGTTCTTC; CDR3 protein: CASSSLRTSGHYNEQFF
D gene: .; clone size: .; V gene: TRBV4-3; J gene: TRBJ2-5; CDR3 length: 14; CDR3 DNA: TGCGCCAGCAGCCAACCGGGACTGCCAGAGACCCAGTACTTC; CDR3 protein: CASSQPGLPETQYF
D gene: .; clone size: few; V gene: TRBV4-2; J gene: TRBJ2-1; CDR3 length: 12; CDR3 DNA: TGTGCCAGCAGCCAAGACTATTATGAGCAGTTCTTC; CDR3 protein: CASSQDYYEQFF
D gene: .; clone size: .; V gene: TRBV25-1; J gene: TRBJ1-2; CDR3 length: 14; CDR3 DNA: TGTGCCAGCAGTGAGTATCTCGAAGGACAGTCCTACACCTTC; CDR3 protein: CASSEYLEGQSYTF
D gene: .; clone size: .; V gene: TRBV27; J gene: TRBJ1-6; CDR3 length: 13; CDR3 DNA: TGTGCCAGCACCGGGCAGGGTTATTCACCCCTCCACTTT; CDR3 protein: CASTGQGYSPLHF
D gene: TRBD1; clone size: .; V gene: TRBV6-1; J gene: TRBJ2-7; CDR3 length: 17; CDR3 DNA: TGTGCCAGCAACCCTCAGGGGACAGGGGGCTTTGTCTACGAGCAGTACTTC; CDR3 protein: CASNPQGTGGFVYEQYF
D gene: TRBD2; clone size: .; V gene: TRBV7-9; J gene: TRBJ2-1; CDR3 length: 15; CDR3 DNA: TGTGCCAGCAGCTTAGGGAATAGCGGGGCTAATGAGCAGTTCTTC; CDR3 protein: CASSLGNSGANEQFF
D gene: .; clone size: few; V gene: TRBV10-3; J gene: TRBJ2-7; CDR3 length: 13; CDR3 DNA: TGTGCCACGCAGTTGTCGGGACTTTACGAGCAGTACTTC; CDR3 protein: CATQLSGLYEQYF
D gene: .; clone size: few; V gene: TRBV2; J gene: TRBJ2-1; CDR3 length: 13; CDR3 DNA: TGTGCCAGCAGTGGTTTTGGGGGTAATGAGCAGTTCTTC; CDR3 protein: CASSGFGGNEQFF
D gene: .; clone size: .; V gene: TRBV29-1; J gene: TRBJ2-1; CDR3 length: 10; CDR3 DNA: TGCAGCGTTGTTGGCCTAGGCCAGTTCTTC; CDR3 protein: CSVVGLGQFF
D gene: .; clone size: .; V gene: TRBV28; J gene: TRBJ2-3; CDR3 length: 10; CDR3 DNA: TGTGCCAGCAGTCTGTATACGCAGTATTTT; CDR3 protein: CASSLYTQYF
D gene: TRBD1; clone size: .; V gene: TRBV5-1; J gene: TRBJ2-3; CDR3 length: 15; CDR3 DNA: TGCGCCAGCAGCTTACCCGACAGGGACACAGATACGCAGTATTTT; CDR3 protein: CASSLPDRDTDTQYF
D gene: .; clone size: .; V gene: TRBV5-5; J gene: TRBJ2-2; CDR3 length: 13; CDR3 DNA: TGTGCCAGCAGCTTGACAGGGCCGGGGGAGCTGTTTTTT; CDR3 protein: CASSLTGPGELFF
D gene: .; clone size: .; V gene: TRBV15; J gene: TRBJ1-6; CDR3 length: 21; CDR3 DNA: TGTGCCACCAGCAGAGATGATCGAGGGGATGAGAGGGGCGGGTGTAATTCACCCCTCCACTTT; CDR3 protein: CATSRDDRGDERGGCNSPLHF
D gene: .; clone size: .; V gene: TRBV29-1; J gene: TRBJ2-5; CDR3 length: 14; CDR3 DNA: TGCAGCGTAGCCCCAGCAGGGCCCCAAGAGACCCAGTACTTC; CDR3 protein: CSVAPAGPQETQYF
D gene: .; clone size: .; V gene: TRBV6-5; J gene: TRBJ2-1; CDR3 length: 15; CDR3 DNA: TGTGCCAGCAGCCCCAAACTAGTTTCCTACAATGAGCAGTTCTTC; CDR3 protein: CASSPKLVSYNEQFF
D gene: TRBD2; clone size: .; V gene: TRBV6-1; J gene: TRBJ2-3; CDR3 length: 14; CDR3 DNA: TGTGCCACCGGGCGGGGGGCGAATCCAGATACGCAGTATTTT; CDR3 protein: CATGRGANPDTQYF
D gene: .; clone size: .; V gene: TRBV28; J gene: TRBJ1-5; CDR3 length: 12; CDR3 DNA: TGTGCCAGCAGCCCAGAAGGGCAGCCCCAGCATTTT; CDR3 protein: CASSPEGQPQHF
D gene: TRBD1; clone size: .; V gene: TRBV7-9; J gene: TRBJ2-6; CDR3 length: 18; CDR3 DNA: TGTGCCAGCAGCGACAACAGGGGGCCCAGGGGTGGGGCCAACGTCCTGACTTTC; CDR3 protein: CASSDNRGPRGGANVLTF
D gene: .; clone size: .; V gene: TRBV20-1; J gene: TRBJ2-5; CDR3 length: 15; CDR3 DNA: TGCAGTGCCCTACCGGGACGAGCTTCACAAGAGACCCAGTACTTC; CDR3 protein: CSALPGRASQETQYF
D gene: TRBD1; clone size: few; V gene: TRBV7-2; J gene: TRBJ2-3; CDR3 length: 16; CDR3 DNA: TGTGCCAGCAGCTTAGTTACAGGGGAAGAAGGAGATACGCAGTATTTT; CDR3 protein: CASSLVTGEEGDTQYF
D gene: .; clone size: few; V gene: TRBV29-1; J gene: TRBJ2-5; CDR3 length: 13; CDR3 DNA: TGCAGCGTTGATCACCGAGTACAAGAGACCCAGTACTTC; CDR3 protein: CSVDHRVQETQYF
D gene: .; clone size: .; V gene: TRBV5-1; J gene: TRBJ1-6; CDR3 length: 15; CDR3 DNA: TGCGCCAGCAGCGTGGTGGCAGAGGGAAAGTCACCCCTCCACTTT; CDR3 protein: CASSVVAEGKSPLHF
D gene: .; clone size: few; V gene: TRBV13; J gene: TRBJ1-2; CDR3 length: 16; CDR3 DNA: TGTGCCAGCAGCTTCGAGACACCCATGGGGTACTATGGCTACACCTTC; CDR3 protein: CASSFETPMGYYGYTF
D gene: TRBD1; clone size: many; V gene: TRBV13; J gene: TRBJ2-1; CDR3 length: 16; CDR3 DNA: TGTGCCAGCAGCAACCCGACAGGGGGGGCCTACAATGAGCAGTTCTTC; CDR3 protein: CASSNPTGGAYNEQFF
D gene: TRBD1; clone size: .; V gene: TRBV18; J gene: TRBJ2-5; CDR3 length: 15; CDR3 DNA: TGTGCCAGCTCACCAAAGAGGGGACAGGAAGAAGAGCAGTACTTC; CDR3 protein: CASSPKRGQEEEQYF
D gene: TRBD1; clone size: .; V gene: TRBV7-2; J gene: TRBJ2-6; CDR3 length: 18; CDR3 DNA: TGTGCCAGCAGCTCCGCCGGGACAGGCTTCTCTGGGGCCAACGTCCTGACTTTC; CDR3 protein: CASSSAGTGFSGANVLTF
D gene: .; clone size: .; V gene: TRBV28; J gene: TRBJ2-6; CDR3 length: 15; CDR3 DNA: TGTGCCAGCAACATGGGGGGCTCTGGGGCCAACGTCCTGACTTTC; CDR3 protein: CASNMGGSGANVLTF
D gene: .; clone size: .; V gene: TRBV4-3; J gene: TRBJ2-7; CDR3 length: 14; CDR3 DNA: TGCGCCAGCAGCCATGGGTCCTCCTCCTACGAGCAGTACTTC; CDR3 protein: CASSHGSSSYEQYF
D gene: TRBD2; clone size: .; V gene: TRBV5-1; J gene: TRBJ2-1; CDR3 length: 15; CDR3 DNA: TGCGCCAGCACCTTACGGGGGGGGACCTACAATGAGCAGTTCTTC; CDR3 protein: CASTLRGGTYNEQFF
D gene: .; clone size: .; V gene: TRBV6-6; J gene: TRBJ2-7; CDR3 length: 14; CDR3 DNA: TGTGCCAGCAGTTACAGCGCAGTCTCCTACGAGCAGTACTTC; CDR3 protein: CASSYSAVSYEQYF
D gene: .; clone size: few; V gene: TRBV7-2; J gene: TRBJ2-7; CDR3 length: 14; CDR3 DNA: TGTGCCAGCAGCTTACTTCCGGGGGCCCACGAGCAGTACTTC; CDR3 protein: CASSLLPGAHEQYF
D gene: .; clone size: .; V gene: TRBV20-1; J gene: TRBJ2-3; CDR3 length: 13; CDR3 DNA: TGCGCCCTCGGCGGGGTGAGCACAGATACGCAGTATTTT; CDR3 protein: CALGGVSTDTQYF
D gene: .; clone size: .; V gene: TRBV5-4; J gene: TRBJ1-1; CDR3 length: 15; CDR3 DNA: TGTGCCAGCAGCCCGGAGGGGTACATGAACACTGAAGCTTTCTTT; CDR3 protein: CASSPEGYMNTEAFF
D gene: .; clone size: .; V gene: TRBV9; J gene: TRBJ1-6; CDR3 length: 14; CDR3 DNA: TGTGCCAGCAGTCGCGGCGGGAGCAATTCACCCCTCCACTTT; CDR3 protein: CASSRGGSNSPLHF
D gene: .; clone size: .; V gene: TRBV20-1; J gene: TRBJ2-5; CDR3 length: 14; CDR3 DNA: TGCAGTGCTAGAGATCTCGGGGGCAGAAAGACCCAGTACTTC; CDR3 protein: CSARDLGGRKTQYF
D gene: .; clone size: .; V gene: TRBV10-3; J gene: TRBJ1-2; CDR3 length: 14; CDR3 DNA: TGTGCCATCAGTGCAGAGGTTGTGGTAAATGGCTACACCTTC; CDR3 protein: CAISAEVVVNGYTF
D gene: TRBD2; clone size: .; V gene: TRBV6-2/TRBV6-3; J gene: TRBJ2-1; CDR3 length: 15; CDR3 DNA: TGTGCCAGCAGTTACCGGCGGGGGGGGAACAATGAGCAGTTCTTC; CDR3 protein: CASSYRRGGNNEQFF
D gene: .; clone size: few; V gene: TRBV12-3/TRBV12-4; J gene: TRBJ1-6; CDR3 length: 12; CDR3 DNA: TGTGCCAGCAGCTCACAGGGTTCACCCCTCCACTTT; CDR3 protein: CASSSQGSPLHF
D gene: .; clone size: .; V gene: TRBV20-1; J gene: TRBJ2-7; CDR3 length: 12; CDR3 DNA: TGCAGTGCTGTTCGGACAGCCGACGAGCAGTACTTC; CDR3 protein: CSAVRTADEQYF
D gene: .; clone size: .; V gene: TRBV6-1; J gene: TRBJ1-6; CDR3 length: 16; CDR3 DNA: TGTGCCAGCCAGCAACCCGGGACCGGGGCAAATTCACCCCTCCACTTT; CDR3 protein: CASQQPGTGANSPLHF
D gene: TRBD1; clone size: .; V gene: TRBV10-3; J gene: TRBJ2-7; CDR3 length: 14; CDR3 DNA: TGTGCCATCACCCCTAGCCGACAGGGCTACGAGCAGTACTTC; CDR3 protein: CAITPSRQGYEQYF
D gene: .; clone size: few; V gene: TRBV4-3; J gene: TRBJ2-1; CDR3 length: 16; CDR3 DNA: TGCGCCAGCAGCCAAGACACTAGCAGGGGTGGTAATGAGCAGTTCTTC; CDR3 protein: CASSQDTSRGGNEQFF
D gene: .; clone size: .; V gene: TRBV24-1; J gene: TRBJ1-2; CDR3 length: 14; CDR3 DNA: TGTGCCACCAGTGACTTGGACGGGAGGGGAGGCTACACCTTC; CDR3 protein: CATSDLDGRGGYTF
D gene: .; clone size: .; V gene: TRBV20-1; J gene: TRBJ2-7; CDR3 length: 14; CDR3 DNA: TGCAGTGCTAGTTTACCGCAGGGCTCCTACGAGCAGTACTTC; CDR3 protein: CSASLPQGSYEQYF
D gene: TRBD2; clone size: .; V gene: TRBV10-3; J gene: TRBJ2-5; CDR3 length: 14; CDR3 DNA: TGTGCCATCTTGACTAGCGGTTCCTACAATGAGCAGTACTTC; CDR3 protein: CAILTSGSYNEQYF
D gene: .; clone size: once; V gene: TRBV27; J gene: TRBJ2-7; CDR3 length: 13; CDR3 DNA: TGTGCCAGCAGTTTATTTCAGGGCCTCGAGCAGTACTTC; CDR3 protein: CASSLFQGLEQYF
D gene: TRBD1; clone size: .; V gene: TRBV7-2; J gene: TRBJ1-6; CDR3 length: 19; CDR3 DNA: TGTGCCAGCAGCTTAAGGACGGGACAGACGAGCTCCTATAATTCACCCCTCCACTTT; CDR3 protein: CASSLRTGQTSSYNSPLHF